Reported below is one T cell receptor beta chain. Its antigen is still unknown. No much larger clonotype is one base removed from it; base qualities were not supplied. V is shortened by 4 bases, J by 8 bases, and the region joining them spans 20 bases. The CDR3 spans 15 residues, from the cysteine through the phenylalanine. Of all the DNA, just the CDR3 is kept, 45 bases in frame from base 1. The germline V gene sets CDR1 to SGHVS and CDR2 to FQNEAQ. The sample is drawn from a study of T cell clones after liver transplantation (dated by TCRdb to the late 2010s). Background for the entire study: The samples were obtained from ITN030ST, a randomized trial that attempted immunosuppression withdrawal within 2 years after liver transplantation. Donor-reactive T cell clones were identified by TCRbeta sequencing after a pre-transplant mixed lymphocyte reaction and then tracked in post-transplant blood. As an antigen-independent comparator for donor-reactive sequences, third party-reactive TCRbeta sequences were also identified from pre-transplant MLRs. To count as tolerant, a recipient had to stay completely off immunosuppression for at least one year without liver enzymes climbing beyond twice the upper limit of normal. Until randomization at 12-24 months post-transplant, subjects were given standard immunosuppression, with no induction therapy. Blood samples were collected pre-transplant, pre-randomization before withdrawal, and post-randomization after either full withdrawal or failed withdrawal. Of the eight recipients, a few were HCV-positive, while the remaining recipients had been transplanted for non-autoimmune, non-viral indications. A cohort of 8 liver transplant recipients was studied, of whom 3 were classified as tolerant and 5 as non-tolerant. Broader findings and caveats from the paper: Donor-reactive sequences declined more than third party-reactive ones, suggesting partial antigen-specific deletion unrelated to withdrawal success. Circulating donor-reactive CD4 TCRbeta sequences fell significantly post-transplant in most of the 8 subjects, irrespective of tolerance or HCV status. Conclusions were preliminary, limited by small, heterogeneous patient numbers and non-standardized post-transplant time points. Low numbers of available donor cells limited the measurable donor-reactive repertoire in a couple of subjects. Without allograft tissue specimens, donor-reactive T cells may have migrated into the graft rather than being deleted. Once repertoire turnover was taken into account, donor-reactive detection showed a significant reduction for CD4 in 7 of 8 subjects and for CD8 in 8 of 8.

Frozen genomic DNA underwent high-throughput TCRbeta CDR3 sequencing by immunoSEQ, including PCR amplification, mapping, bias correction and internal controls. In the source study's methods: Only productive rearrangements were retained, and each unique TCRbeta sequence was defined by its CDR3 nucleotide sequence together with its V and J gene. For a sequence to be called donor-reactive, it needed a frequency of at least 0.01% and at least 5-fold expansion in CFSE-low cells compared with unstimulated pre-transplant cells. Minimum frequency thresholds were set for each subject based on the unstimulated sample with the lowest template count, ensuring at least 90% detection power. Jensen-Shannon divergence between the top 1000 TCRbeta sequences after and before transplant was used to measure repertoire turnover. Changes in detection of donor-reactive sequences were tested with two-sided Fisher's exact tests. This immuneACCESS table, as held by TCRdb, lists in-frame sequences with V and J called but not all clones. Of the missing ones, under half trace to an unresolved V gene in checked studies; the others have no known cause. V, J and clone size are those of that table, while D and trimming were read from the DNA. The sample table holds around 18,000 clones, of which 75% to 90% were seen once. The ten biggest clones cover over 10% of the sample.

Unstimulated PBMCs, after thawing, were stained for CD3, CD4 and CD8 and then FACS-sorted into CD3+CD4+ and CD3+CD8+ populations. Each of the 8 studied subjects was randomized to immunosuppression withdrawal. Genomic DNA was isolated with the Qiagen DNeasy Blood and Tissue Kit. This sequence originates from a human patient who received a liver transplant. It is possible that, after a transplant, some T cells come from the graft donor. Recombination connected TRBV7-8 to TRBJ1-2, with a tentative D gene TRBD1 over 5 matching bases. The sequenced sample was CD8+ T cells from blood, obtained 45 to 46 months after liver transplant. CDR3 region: CASSSGLRDLGGYTF. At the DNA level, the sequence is TGTGCCAGCAGCTCCGGGCTACGGGACCTCGGGGGCTACACCTTC.